This T cell receptor (beta chain) was captured by sequencing in a study of blood T cell repertoires in COVID-19. Overall study context: COVID-19 samples, acute and convalescent, were from the United States, Italy and Spain. Sample material is recorded as cDNA or gDNA derived from T cells, B-cell-depleted T cells, or PBMCs.

The CDR3 is 16 residues long. The germline gives CDR1 SGDLS, CDR2 YYNGEE. Trimming took 3 bases from V and 4 from J; bases not matched to a gene: 11. In the original workflow: From reference gene primer amplification, estimates of nucleated cell counts were derived. Only in-frame clones appear in the TCRdb table, and some are missing; sequencing was by immunoSEQ multiplex PCR. The DNA gave D and trimming, while V, J and clone size come from that table. This table has around 200,000 clones, nearly 90% appearing once. The specimen was peripheral blood. The sequence came from a woman in her late teens or twenties who had recovered from COVID-19. The J gene is TRBJ1-2, the V gene TRBV9; 8 bases match TRBD1. CDR3 sequence (DNA): TGTGCCAGCAGCGAAGGTCCACAGGGGGAGGCCTATGGCTACACCTTC. Translated: CASSEGPQGEAYGYTF.